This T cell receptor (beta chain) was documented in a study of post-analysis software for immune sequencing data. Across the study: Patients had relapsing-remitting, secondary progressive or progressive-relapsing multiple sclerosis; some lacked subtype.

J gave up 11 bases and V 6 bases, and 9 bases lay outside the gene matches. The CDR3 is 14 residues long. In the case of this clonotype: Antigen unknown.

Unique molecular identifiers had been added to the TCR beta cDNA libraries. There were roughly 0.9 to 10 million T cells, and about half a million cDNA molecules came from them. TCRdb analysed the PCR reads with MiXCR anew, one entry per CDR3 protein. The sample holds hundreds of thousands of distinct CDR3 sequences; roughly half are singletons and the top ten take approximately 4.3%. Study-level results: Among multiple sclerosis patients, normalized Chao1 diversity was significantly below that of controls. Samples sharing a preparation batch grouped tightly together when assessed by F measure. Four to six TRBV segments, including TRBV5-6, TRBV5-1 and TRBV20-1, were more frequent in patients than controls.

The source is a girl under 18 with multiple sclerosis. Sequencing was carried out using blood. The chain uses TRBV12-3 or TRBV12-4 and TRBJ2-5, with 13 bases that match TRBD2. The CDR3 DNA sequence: TGTGCCAGCAGCGTACTAGCGGGGGGGTTAGAGCAGTACTTC. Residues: CASSVLAGGLEQYF.